This T cell receptor beta chain appears in the sequencing data of a study of T-cell memory formation after mild COVID-19. Study context: The study found TCR clusters largely donor specific. Notes on the study in general: Unconfirmed was the SARS-CoV-2 specificity of second-wave clones that peaked on day 37.

Germline lookup yields CDR1 SEHNR and CDR2 FQNEAQ (reference sequence). The length of the CDR3 is 14 residues. J lost 7 bases, V lost 3 bases, and 7 bases had no gene match. UMIs and sample barcodes were carried by the TCR alpha and TCR beta cDNA libraries that 5'RACE produced using constant-segment primers. TCRdb re-derived calls from the 5' RACE reads in MiXCR, one entry per CDR3 protein. The sample consists of roughly 350,000 distinct CDR3 sequences, roughly 13% of them appearing once. Regarding this clonotype: No antigen is known for it.

Sequenced material: PBMCs or a T cell subset sorted from them (not recorded which). The clonotype was recovered from a man between 18 and 35 years old who had mild COVID-19 (a few samples of this study predate the infection). Cell type and time point are not known. V usage is TRBV7-9 and J usage is TRBJ1-1; 8 bases are shared with TRBD1. CDR3 sequence reads: CASSLRSGQGEAFF. Written as DNA, the CDR3 is TGTGCCAGCAGCTTGCGAAGCGGACAGGGTGAAGCTTTCTTT.